This T cell receptor (beta chain) originates from a study of tumor-infiltrating lymphocytes in glioblastoma multiforme. Study results and limitations: Detected clone frequencies may not reflect cell counts, being RNA-based.

Multiple V-beta primers and a C-beta primer amplified TCRB from RNA. Unique molecular identifiers were not described for the libraries. TCRdb passed the multiplex PCR reads through MiXCR, listing each CDR3 protein once. The sample lists 13,000 or so distinct CDR3 sequences, approximately 68% occurring once. This CDR3 contains 15 residues. In the case of this clonotype: Its antigen is unidentified. One end of the junction varies from germline; a read error may be responsible.

Sequenced material: brain tumor tissue. The V call is TRBV12-3 or TRBV12-4, the J call TRBJ2-5, with D possibly being TRBD1 or TRBD2 (5 bases each). The sequence came from a male donor with glioblastoma. The CDR3: CATSTYGTDQETQYF. CDR3 nucleotides: TGTGCCACCAGTACCTACGGGACGGACCAAGAGACCCAGTACTTC.